This TCR beta chain derives from a study of graft-versus-host responses after intestinal transplantation (dated by TCRdb to the early 2020s). Regarding the study in general: Multivisceral, liver-intestinal, or isolated intestinal transplants were received by the recipients. Anti-thymocyte globulin induction was given to all recipients, followed by maintenance tacrolimus and steroids for about 3 years. Bulk TCR-beta CDR3 sequencing was used to track graft-versus-host and host-versus-graft alloreactive T cell clones in the graft, circulation and bone marrow after intestinal transplantation. To identify alloreactive clones, pre-transplant mixed lymphocyte reaction products were sequenced and then compared with unstimulated pre-transplant donor and recipient T cells. Of the 20 to 25 intestinal transplant recipients enrolled in the cohort, one of whom was a retransplant, 3 patients without pretransplant specimens were excluded. A peak of at least 4% donor T cells among recipient peripheral blood mononuclear cells was the definition used for donor T cell macrochimerism. Rather than being sequenced by the commercial service, samples from a few later patients were sequenced in-house on an Illumina MiSeq and processed with MiXCR. General findings and caveats noted by the study authors: Conclusions were limited by the relatively low number and heterogeneity of intestinal transplant patients. Early after transplant, declines in HvG clones were associated with peak levels of circulating GvH clones. GvH clones were detected in recipient bone marrow, and some of these GvH clones were observed earlier in ileal mucosa or blood, consistent with an intestinal mucosal origin. In patients with donor T cell macrochimerism, the allografts had high GvH to HvG T cell clonal ratios.

Comment on this clone: What antigen it recognizes has not been identified. The record has no base qualities; no much larger clone is one base away.

CDR1 and CDR2, looked up from the germline V gene, are MGHRA and YSYEKL. The V and J ends are trimmed by 0 bases and 12 bases, leaving 18 bases between them. The CDR3 numbers 15 residues from cysteine through phenylalanine. Only CDR3 DNA is held: 45 bases, read in frame from base 1. The sample's time point, from its label and the paper: cells obtained before transplantation from donor or recipient. CD3+CD4+ and CD3+CD8+ populations were FACS-sorted from unstimulated pre-transplant donor and recipient cells taken from spleen or lymph nodes. Library preparation employed the immunoSEQ multiplex PCR assay. For most patients, genomic DNA was isolated with the Qiagen DNeasy Blood and Tissue Kit and sent frozen to Adaptive Biotechnologies for TCR sequencing. Adaptive Biotechnologies carried out high-throughput TCR-beta CDR3 sequencing of genomic DNA for most patients. The authors' pipeline ran thus. TCR sequencing data for more than 15 patients were retrieved from Adaptive's ImmunoSEQ software; a few other patients were processed with MiXCR and VDJtools. To correct CD4 versus CD8 sorting errors, sequences present in both subsets at a frequency ratio below 5:1 were removed. Because the origin of CDR3 nucleotide sequences shared between donor and recipient could not be assigned, those sequences were removed. At least 2-fold expansion over unstimulated cells and a minimum CFSE-low frequency of 0.002% (template counts) or 0.001% (read counts) were required for clones to be classified as alloreactive. Clones detected in sequenced pre-transplant spleen, lymph node, or MLR CFSE-low populations of the donor or recipient were defined as mappable. Cumulative frequency of alloreactive clones was calculated as a percentage of all sequences weighted by copy number. This is the immuneACCESS table as TCRdb keeps it, with only in-frame sequences that have V and J called. A part of the clones is gone; compared with another copy, unresolved V genes explain less than half, and the rest is unexplained. V and J calls plus clone size are reproduced from that table; the DNA served to infer D and trimming. The sample data list about 35,000 clones, and about 93% of these were observed just once. The ten largest make up around a fifth of the sample.

This TCR came from a human donor who was the organ donor for an intestinal transplant. The sample here was unstimulated CD8+ T cells sorted from spleen or lymph node cells, taken before transplant. Recombination linked TRBV4-1 to TRBJ2-1; the D segment is perhaps TRBD1 or TRBD2, each sharing 5 matched bases. The DNA is TGCGCCAGCAGCCAAGACGCGAGGGGTCGTACGGGGCAGTTCTTC. Translated, it reads CASSQDARGRTGQFF.